This T cell receptor (beta chain) comes out of a study of T cell changes during pregnancy in multiple sclerosis. Germline CDR1 SEHNR, CDR2 FQNEAQ (reference sequence). CDR3 size: 16 residues. V was clipped by 2 bases and J by 2 bases, with 15 bases between them. Generated by immunoSEQ multiplex PCR, the TCRdb table keeps only in-frame clones and is missing some. In the table there are some 70,000 clones, almost 95% of which are singletons. This sample comprised CD8+ T cells from peripheral blood mononuclear cells, obtained in the third trimester of pregnancy. The sequence derives from a female donor in good health, enrolled as a control in a pregnancy study. This rearrangement joins TRBV7-9 to TRBJ1-2; no reliable D call. The CDR3 is CASSLSRAAANYGYTF. As DNA, the CDR3 is TGTGCCAGCAGCTTATCCCGTGCGGCTGCCAACTATGGCTACACCTTC.